This TCR beta chain was identified in a study of cytomegalovirus exposure and HLA in healthy donors (dated by TCRdb to between 2016 and 2019). With respect to the entire study: In an earlier analysis of around 540 of the donors, 276 Gb of sequence data and just under 120 million unique TCR beta sequences from about 180 million T cells were reported. Approximately 310 gigabases of sequencing data and 70 million to 100 million unique TCR sequences were included in an early release covering about 700 HLA-typed donors. Class I and class II HLA loci were covered by the typing at four-digit resolution. Donor age, sex, ethnicity and CMV serostatus were compiled together with the repertoire data. A separate validation cohort of approximately 130 different subjects was used in addition to the roughly 670-subject first cohort. Among the 398 genotyped donors, 81% belonged to the genetic ancestry cluster associated with self-reported Caucasian donors. Using immunosequencing, the study profiled T cell repertoires from 500 to 800 subjects and related those repertoires to cytomegalovirus serostatus. A later genetic analysis used genome-wide SNP genotypes for about 65% of the roughly 700 donors, treating that subset as a discovery cohort. To predict cytomegalovirus infection status, the study brought together high-throughput TCR immunosequencing, statistical association of individual TCRs with disease status, and machine learning. A later analysis re-analyzed previously published TCR beta repertoires from 660 or so donors and added high-resolution HLA genotyping to study TCR occurrence patterns. Every discovery cohort repertoire had been produced on one sequencing platform. The aim of the study was to test whether cataloging public T cell receptors could identify signatures of past pathogen exposure. Because of strong linkage in the cohort, roughly five DR-DQ haplotypes were treated as single units for association and clustering. Rather than drawing on any new phenotypic data, the later analysis identified candidate immune exposures from TCR beta sequences and the way those sequences occurred across donors. Typing coverage varied by locus: roughly 629-640 donors for A, B, C, DRB1 and DQB1; more than 500 for DQA1; 606 for DPA1; roughly 450 for DPB1. In an earlier analysis of 587 of the donors, high-throughput TCR beta sequencing was used to judge whether each TCR beta V gene segment behaved as functional or pseudogenic. Among 398 genotyped donors of the cohort, an average of roughly 230,000 unique TCR beta nucleotide sequences was sequenced per donor, of which about 18% were non-productive. Results and caveats for the whole study, not just this receptor: Presence/absence analyses assumed roughly uniform sequencing depth across donors, an assumption that may not hold. In an earlier analysis of some 640 of the donors, most TCR beta V segments were observed in productive rearrangements about 87% or about 30% of the time, broadly matching IMGT annotations. Compared with equally common non-associated chains, HLA-associated TCR beta chains in a later analysis were more clonally expanded and had lower generation probabilities. When HLA alleles, especially DR and DQ, strongly co-occurred, attributing TCR associations to individual alleles was difficult. CMV serostatus was the only immune exposure information available for the cohort. A further reported finding was that TCR beta sequences accurately predicted the HLA-A and HLA-B alleles for most subjects in the first cohort. The sequencing pipeline was judged likely to have produced a cluster of highly shared sequence variants as a technical artifact. A later analysis found that TCR association rates varied across HLA loci, with DRB1 alleles showing the most associated TCRs and HLA-C alleles the fewest. In vitro tests confirmed that a few of the cytomegalovirus-associated TCR beta chains recognize cytomegalovirus antigens. A later analysis found that most CMV-associated TCR beta chains appeared HLA-restricted, with HLA associations seemingly driven largely by CMV exposure. Seventeen rarely observed V segments, including chromosome 9 orphons, were excluded from the earlier analysis of several hundred of the donors because counts were too low. According to a later analysis, parvovirus B19, influenza, CMV and Epstein-Barr virus appeared linked to several top co-occurrence clusters. In a later genetic analysis, a missense DCLRE1C variant was associated with V-gene and J-gene trimming of TCR beta chains, and the association was replicated in an independent cohort. The cohort was sequenced for TCR beta chains only, and without alpha or paired-chain data the features that could be detected were limited. Most TCR sequences were observed very rarely across donors, whereas some public TCRs were present in many individuals. The study gave a list of 150 to 200 TCR beta chains associated with cytomegalovirus. In a later analysis, 16,951 TCR beta sequences were associated with specific HLA alleles at a false discovery rate of 0.05. It was suggested by the authors that the approach could potentially be generalized to other disease states and immunological phenotypes. The classifier was reported to diagnose cytomegalovirus status with high specificity and sensitivity in both the original and validation cohorts. Some IMGT-functional V segments, including TRBV6-2 and TRBV6-3, could not be told apart with the 87-base-pair reads, so those segments were excluded. Linkage disequilibrium might explain the correlated functional status among segregating V segments, but an unknown experimental factor could not be ruled out. Because some donors lacked HLA typing at each locus, the association tests relied only on the typed subset. A later genetic analysis reported fewer N-insertions in productive TCRs among donors in an Asian-associated ancestry cluster than the roughly 700-donor mean.

Receptors were amplified or captured by the immunoSEQ multiplex PCR assay. For the multiplex PCR, a mixture combining 60 forward primers for TCR Vbeta segments and 13 reverse primers for TCR Jbeta segments was used. Amplification of the CDR3 region of rearranged TCR beta genes was performed with a multiplex PCR assay on genomic DNA. The Illumina HiSeq System was used to sequence the amplified TCR beta libraries as 87-base-pair reads. The original methods were these. A later analysis counted 75 million to 100 million unique TCR beta chains across the 500 to 850 repertoires, and approximately 11 million of these chains were shared by at least two donors. To remove PCR and sequencing errors, raw reads were error-corrected and collapsed into unique sequences using a nearest-neighbor algorithm that merged closely related sequences. To assign V, D and J gene segments, CDR3 sequences were aligned to IMGT reference sequences. Each retained sequence needed at least a six-nucleotide match to both a V gene segment and a J gene segment. Rearrangements were called productive when the CDR3 lacked stop codons and stayed in frame with V and J; all others were non-productive. CDR3 was defined by IMGT convention, running from the second conserved V-encoded cysteine to the conserved J-encoded phenylalanine. In an earlier analysis of around 640 of the donors, sequences lacking an unambiguous match to a single V gene segment were excluded. An earlier analysis of 587 of the donors classified V segments as functional when productive rearrangements were above 56.7% and as segregating when the standard deviation between donors was above 5%. A statistical classification framework was developed to diagnose cytomegalovirus status using the catalog of TCR beta chain sequences. In a later analysis, TCR nucleotide sequences were compared against IMGT/GENE-DB human TR gene sequences so that V and J genes could be assigned. Using the TCRdist pipeline, a later analysis assigned CDR3 sequences along with most-parsimonious VDJ recombination scenarios. In a later analysis, every TCR beta chain was defined by the combination of its CDR3 amino acid sequence and its V-gene family, and reads without a unique V-gene family were dropped. In a later analysis, fewer than 650 highly shared, low-generation-probability nucleotide sequences were removed to address suspected cross-contamination and a sequencing artifact. For each public chain, a later analysis derived a clonal expansion index from normalized ranks of inferred template counts within each repertoire. Generation probabilities in a later analysis came from a VDJ recombination model fitted to out-of-frame rearrangements, and those results were checked against IGoR. In a later analysis, hypergeometric tests were used to score TCR-TCR, TCR-HLA and TCR-CMV co-occurrence, with a repertoire-size bias correction applied to TCR pairs. In a later analysis, false discovery rates were estimated by permuting HLA or CMV assignments 20 times. In a later analysis, co-occurring TCRs were grouped using DBSCAN, and TCRdist sequence similarity was added for clustering within HLA-allele-positive subsets. Co-occurrence clustering excluded repertoires with fewer than 30,000 or more than 120,000 public chains, plus five with anomalous nucleotide sharing. TCRdb provides this immuneACCESS table in a form limited to in-frame rearrangements. Some clones are lacking; in checked studies, under half of them reflect an unresolved V gene, and why the rest are absent is not known. D and trimming come from the DNA, and the V and J calls and clone size come from that table. The sample table on file contains approximately 110,000 clones. Jointly, the top ten make up more than 3% of the sample.

A word on this clone: Which antigen it targets is not known.

The cohort comprised 550 to 700 healthy bone marrow donors. At the time of sampling, all cohort members were nominally healthy, though unrecorded immune exposures were likely present. The donor tested CMV seronegative, placing the donor among the 300 to 450 seronegative members of the cohort. A peripheral blood sample was collected from each donor, and TCR beta sequencing was performed on peripheral blood mononuclear cells. Genomic DNA extraction from the blood cell samples was performed with the Qiagen DNeasy Blood Extraction Kit. From the cysteine up to the phenylalanine, the CDR3 has a length of 13 residues. Of all the DNA, just the CDR3 is kept, 39 bases in frame from base 1. V and J are truncated by 3 bases and 0 bases respectively, leaving an intervening sequence of 6 bases. The germline V gene sets CDR1 to SGHRS and CDR2 to YFSETQ.

The receptor was isolated from a man between 18 and 29 years old in good health and CMV-seronegative. What was sequenced was PBMCs. This chain joins TRBV5-1 to TRBJ1-1, with the D gene not clear enough to name. The nucleotide sequence is TGCGCCAGCAGCTCCCAAATGAACACTGAAGCTTTCTTT. The encoded protein is CASSSQMNTEAFF.